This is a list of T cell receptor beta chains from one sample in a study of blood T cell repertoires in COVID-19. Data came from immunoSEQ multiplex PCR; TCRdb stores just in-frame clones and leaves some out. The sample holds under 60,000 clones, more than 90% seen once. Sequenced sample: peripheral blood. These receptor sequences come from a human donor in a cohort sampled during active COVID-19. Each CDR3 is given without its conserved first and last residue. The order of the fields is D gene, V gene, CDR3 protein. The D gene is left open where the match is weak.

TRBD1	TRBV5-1	ASEMGQNHSPLH
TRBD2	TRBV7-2	ASSSGSGSYEQY
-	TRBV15	ATSRDTYEQY
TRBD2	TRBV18	ASSPRDATSGYNEQF
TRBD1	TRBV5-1	ASSLASGGGETQY
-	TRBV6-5	ASRTSTGFQPLH
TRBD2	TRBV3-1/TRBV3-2	ASSPGLYYEQY
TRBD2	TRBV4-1	ASSQEQLAGIQGQY
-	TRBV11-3	ASSSVQWEGADTQY
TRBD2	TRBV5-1	ASSGGLLAGGETQY
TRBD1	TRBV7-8	ASRQRIRGQGFTEAF
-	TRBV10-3	AISATARVNQPQH
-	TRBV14	ASSQSGSQPQH
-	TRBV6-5	ASSYSSGFGEKLF
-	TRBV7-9	ASSQTGLNYGYT
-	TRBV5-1	ASSPVDPSRGQY
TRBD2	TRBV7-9	ASSPTSGPYEQY
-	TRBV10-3	AISESFSNQPQH
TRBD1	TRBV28	ASSSPGGGTDTQY
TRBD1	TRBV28	ASSSTQGAQTEAF
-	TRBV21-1	ASSNDRGSYNEQF
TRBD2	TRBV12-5	ASGLGLAVYNEQF
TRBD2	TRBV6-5	ASRPTSGRTYEQY
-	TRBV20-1	SASRSPPQH
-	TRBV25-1	ASRVGGQETQY
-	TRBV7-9	ASSSPGKETQY
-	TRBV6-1	ASSDQGGGETQY
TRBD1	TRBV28	ASSLGLGQGPLKETQY
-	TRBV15	ATSRDITSRNYGYT
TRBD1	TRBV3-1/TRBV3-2	ASSQVGTANEKLF
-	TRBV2	ASTITGINEKLF
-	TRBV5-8	ASSPERTVYSNQPQH
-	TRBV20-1	SALGHGYT
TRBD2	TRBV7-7	ASSSLAGAASTGELF
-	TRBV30	AWSVQGFGNTEAF
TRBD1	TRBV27	ASTPRGLGNQPQH
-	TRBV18	ASSPPWGGILVNTEAF
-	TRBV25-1	ASSDLLYEQY
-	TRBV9	ASSVAGEYTDTQY
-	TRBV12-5	ASAPTPGTRTNQPQH
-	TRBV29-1	SGGRSTDTQY
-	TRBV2	ASSKGATDTQY
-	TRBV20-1	SASSGGMNTEAF
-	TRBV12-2	ASRQTRDCEETQY
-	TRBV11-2	ASSPLSMGLGNQPQH
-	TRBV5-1	ASSLGPRGSPLH
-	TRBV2	ASSVTGMEQY
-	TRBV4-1	ASSQATGYTEAF
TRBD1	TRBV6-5	ASSTGTGGAYEQY
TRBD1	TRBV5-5	ASRPGQGGTEAF
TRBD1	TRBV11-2	ASSPPSTGFEQY
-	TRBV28	ASSFLGEVYNEQF
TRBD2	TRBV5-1	ASSPGLAGGPGYNEQF
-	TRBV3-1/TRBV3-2	ASSQDSSGNTIY